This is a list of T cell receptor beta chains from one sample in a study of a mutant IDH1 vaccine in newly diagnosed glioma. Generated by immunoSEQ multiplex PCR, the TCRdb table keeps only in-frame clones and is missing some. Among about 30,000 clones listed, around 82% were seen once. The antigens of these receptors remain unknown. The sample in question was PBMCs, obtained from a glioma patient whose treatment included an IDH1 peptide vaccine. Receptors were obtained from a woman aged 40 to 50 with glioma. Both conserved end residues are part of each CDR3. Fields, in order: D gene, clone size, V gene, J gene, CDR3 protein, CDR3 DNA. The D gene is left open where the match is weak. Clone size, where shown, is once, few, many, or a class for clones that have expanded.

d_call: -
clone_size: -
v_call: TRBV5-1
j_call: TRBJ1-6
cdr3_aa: CASSLEPGRLSSYNSPLHF
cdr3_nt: TGCGCCAGCAGCTTGGAACCGGGACGACTAAGCTCCTATAATTCACCCCTCCACTTT

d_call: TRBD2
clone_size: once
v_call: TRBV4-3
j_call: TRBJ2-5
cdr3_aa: CASSQGAAAGGQETQYF
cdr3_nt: TGCGCCAGCAGCCAAGGTGCCGCAGCGGGGGGCCAAGAGACCCAGTACTTC

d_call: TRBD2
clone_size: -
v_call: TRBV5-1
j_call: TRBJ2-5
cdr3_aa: CASSLPGASGGETQYF
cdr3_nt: TGCGCCAGCAGCTTACCTGGGGCTAGCGGGGGGGAGACCCAGTACTTC

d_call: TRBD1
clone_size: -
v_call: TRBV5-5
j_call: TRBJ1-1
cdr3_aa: CASSLAGDSSTEAFF
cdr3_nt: TGTGCCAGCAGCTTGGCAGGGGACAGTAGCACTGAAGCTTTCTTT

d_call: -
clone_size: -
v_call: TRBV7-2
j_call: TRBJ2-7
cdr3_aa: CASSLAGGGGRGYEQYF
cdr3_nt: TGTGCCAGCAGCTTAGCGGGGGGAGGGGGTAGAGGATACGAGCAGTACTTC

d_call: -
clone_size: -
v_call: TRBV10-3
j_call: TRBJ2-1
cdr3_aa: CAIKEGGGYNEQFF
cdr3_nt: TGTGCCATCAAGGAGGGGGGAGGGTACAATGAGCAGTTCTTC

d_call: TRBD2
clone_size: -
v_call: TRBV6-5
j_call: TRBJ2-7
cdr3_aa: CASSLLAGAGYEQYF
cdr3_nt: TGTGCCAGCAGTTTACTAGCGGGGGCCGGCTACGAGCAGTACTTC

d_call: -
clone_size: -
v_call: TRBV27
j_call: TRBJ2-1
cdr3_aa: CASSPGVLGPHNEQFF
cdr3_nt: TGTGCCAGCAGTCCAGGGGTATTGGGCCCACACAATGAGCAGTTCTTC

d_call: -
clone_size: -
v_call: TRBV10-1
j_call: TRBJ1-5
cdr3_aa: CASSDRQVIGNQPQHF
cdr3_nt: TGCGCCAGCAGTGATCGACAGGTTATTGGCAATCAGCCCCAGCATTTT

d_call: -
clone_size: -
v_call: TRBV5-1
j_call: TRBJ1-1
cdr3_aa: CASSRRGSGTEAFF
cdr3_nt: TGCGCCAGCAGCCGAAGGGGGAGTGGCACTGAAGCTTTCTTT

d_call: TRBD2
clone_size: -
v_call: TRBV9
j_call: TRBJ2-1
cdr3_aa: CASSVGAGAYNEQFF
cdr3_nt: TGTGCCAGCAGCGTAGGGGCGGGGGCCTACAATGAGCAGTTCTTC

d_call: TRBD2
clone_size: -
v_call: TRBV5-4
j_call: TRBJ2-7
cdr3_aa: CASSSVGTNSEQYF
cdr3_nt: TGTGCCAGCAGCTCAGTCGGGACTAATTCCGAGCAGTACTTC

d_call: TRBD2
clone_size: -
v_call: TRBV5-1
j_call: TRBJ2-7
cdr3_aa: CASSSGGAYEQYF
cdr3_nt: TGCGCCAGCAGCAGCGGGGGGGCCTACGAGCAGTACTTC

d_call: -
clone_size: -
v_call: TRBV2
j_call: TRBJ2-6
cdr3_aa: CASSDRSGANVLTF
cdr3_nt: TGTGCCAGCAGTGACCGTTCTGGGGCCAACGTCCTGACTTTC

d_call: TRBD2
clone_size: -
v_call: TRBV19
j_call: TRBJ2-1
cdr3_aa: CASSTSGGAGNEQFF
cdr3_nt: TGTGCCAGTAGTACTAGCGGGGGGGCCGGTAATGAGCAGTTCTTC

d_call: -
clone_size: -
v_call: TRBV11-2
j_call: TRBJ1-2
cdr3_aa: CASSLAGSANYGYTF
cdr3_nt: TGTGCCAGCAGCTTAGCAGGTAGTGCGAACTATGGCTACACCTTC

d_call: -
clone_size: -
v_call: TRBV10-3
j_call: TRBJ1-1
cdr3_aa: CAISGQQKNTEAFF
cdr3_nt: TGTGCCATCAGTGGACAGCAGAAGAACACTGAAGCTTTCTTT

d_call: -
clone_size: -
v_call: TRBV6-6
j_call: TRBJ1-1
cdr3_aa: CASSYAPGSNTEAFF
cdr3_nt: TGTGCCAGCAGTTATGCGCCAGGGTCGAACACTGAAGCTTTCTTT

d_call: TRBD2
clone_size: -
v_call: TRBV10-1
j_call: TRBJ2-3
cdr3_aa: CATGLAGEGTQYF
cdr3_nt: TGCGCCACCGGACTAGCGGGGGAGGGTACGCAGTATTTT

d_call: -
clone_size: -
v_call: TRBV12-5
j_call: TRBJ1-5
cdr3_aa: CASGPGKNQPQHF
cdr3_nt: TGTGCTAGTGGCCCAGGGAAAAATCAGCCCCAGCATTTT

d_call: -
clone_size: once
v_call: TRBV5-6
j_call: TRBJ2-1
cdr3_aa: CASSLAGRREQFF
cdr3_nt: TGTGCCAGCAGCTTGGCGGGCCGCAGGGAACAGTTCTTC

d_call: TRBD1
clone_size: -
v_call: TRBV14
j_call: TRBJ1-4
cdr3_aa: CASSEALGGLGEKLFF
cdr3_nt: TGTGCCAGCAGCGAAGCATTAGGGGGCCTGGGTGAAAAACTGTTTTTT

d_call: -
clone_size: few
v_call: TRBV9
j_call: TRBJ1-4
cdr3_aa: CASSLGGSEKLFF
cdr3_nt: TGTGCCAGCAGCCTGGGGGGTAGTGAAAAACTGTTTTTT